The entry below gives a single T cell receptor (beta chain) sequence along with its context. This clone was recorded at least ten times. The antigen this receptor binds is unknown. Base quality data are lacking; no much larger clone is found one base away. V is pared back by 0 bases and J by 8 bases, with 8 bases lying between the germline termini. The CDR3 contains 13 residues, cysteine and phenylalanine counted. Only CDR3 DNA remains: 39 bases, in frame from the first base. CDR1 and CDR2 (DFQATT, SNEGSKA) derive from the germline V gene (reference sequence). Before undergoing thyroid surgery, none of the patients had been given any kind of treatment. Patient clinical samples collected from about 2011 to 2018 were retrospectively analysed using T-cell receptor beta sequencing. These data are taken from a study of metastatic and nonmetastatic thyroid tumors (dated by TCRdb to 2020 to 2022). Regarding the complete study: Repertoires were compared across peripheral blood and tumor or nodule tissue samples from malignant and benign thyroid patients. Findings and caveats that apply to the study as a whole: In both blood and tumor samples, malignant tumors were reported to have significantly higher TCR beta diversity than benign nodules.

The library relied on PCR. Data came from an Illumina HiSeq 4000. The TCR beta-chain CDR3 region of each patient was profiled by high-throughput sequencing. As for the original processing: CDR3 differences across clinicopathological groups were used to build a classifier for discriminating distant-metastatic papillary thyroid cancer patients. The Shannon index was used to measure repertoire diversity, and the Morisita-Horn index was used to measure how similar tumor and blood repertoires were. The public reads were quality trimmed at Q25 with fastp and then assembled into clones with MiXCR by TCRdb, keeping productive beta chains. These V and J calls originate from TCRdb's pipeline instead of the authors' own analysis. This sample gives about 92,000 clones in total; 14% to 15% of them show up just once. Clones ranked in the top ten supply 3% to 4.5% of the sample.

The source is a female donor with papillary thyroid cancer or a benign thyroid nodule (not recorded which). Some clones in this sample may be carry-over from other donors' samples. The sequenced material came from blood. This sequence uses TRBV20-1 and TRBJ1-6, with the D gene call left open. The CDR3 sequence is CSARDRLDSPLHF. The DNA is as follows: TGCAGTGCTAGAGATCGGCTCGATTCACCCCTCCACTTT.